This is a list of T cell receptor beta chains from one sample in a study of OX40 agonist ivuxolimab in advanced cancers. Only in-frame clones appear in the TCRdb table, and some are missing; sequencing was by immunoSEQ multiplex PCR. The sample holds around 52,000 clones, over 80% seen once. Sequences were derived from CD4+ or CD8+ T cells sorted from blood, sampled in a trial of the OX40 agonist ivuxolimab. The origin of the receptors is an adult with an advanced solid tumor such as melanoma, head and neck, liver or kidney cancer. CDR3s include the opening cysteine and the closing phenylalanine or tryptophan. The order of the fields is CDR3 protein, CDR3 DNA, CDR3 length, J gene, clone size, D gene, V gene. The D gene is left open where the match is weak. Some rows have no size entry. The others give once, few or many, or a class for an expanded clone.

cdr3_aa: CASSSTLSSYNEQFF
cdr3_nt: TGTGCCAGCAGCTCGACTCTGAGCTCCTACAATGAGCAGTTCTTC
cdr3_length: 15
j_call: TRBJ2-1
clone_size: .
d_call: .
v_call: TRBV11-2

cdr3_aa: CASSEGAGEKLFF
cdr3_nt: TGTGCCAGCAGTGAAGGAGCAGGCGAAAAACTGTTTTTT
cdr3_length: 13
j_call: TRBJ1-4
clone_size: .
d_call: .
v_call: TRBV2

cdr3_aa: CASSASFGTVDYSNQPQHF
cdr3_nt: TGTGCCAGCAGCGCTAGTTTCGGGACAGTAGATTATAGCAATCAGCCCCAGCATTTT
cdr3_length: 19
j_call: TRBJ1-5
clone_size: .
d_call: TRBD1
v_call: TRBV7-8

cdr3_aa: CASTTDRGRKLFF
cdr3_nt: TGTGCCAGTACGACGGACAGGGGGAGAAAACTGTTTTTT
cdr3_length: 13
j_call: TRBJ1-4
clone_size: .
d_call: TRBD1
v_call: TRBV19

cdr3_aa: CASSFQAGAVNGYTF
cdr3_nt: TGTGCCAGCAGCTTTCAGGCCGGTGCAGTAAATGGCTACACCTTC
cdr3_length: 15
j_call: TRBJ1-2
clone_size: .
d_call: .
v_call: TRBV5-4

cdr3_aa: CASSPLGQSFYGYTF
cdr3_nt: TGTGCCAGCAGCCCCCTCGGACAGTCGTTCTATGGCTACACCTTC
cdr3_length: 15
j_call: TRBJ1-2
clone_size: .
d_call: .
v_call: TRBV5-6

cdr3_aa: CASNLDMFTGELFF
cdr3_nt: TGTGCCAGCAATCTAGACATGTTCACCGGGGAGCTGTTTTTT
cdr3_length: 14
j_call: TRBJ2-2
clone_size: .
d_call: .
v_call: TRBV6-6

cdr3_aa: CSVERGTDEQYF
cdr3_nt: TGCAGCGTTGAGAGGGGGACCGACGAGCAGTACTTC
cdr3_length: 12
j_call: TRBJ2-7
clone_size: few
d_call: .
v_call: TRBV29-1

cdr3_aa: CASGGLRGTEAFF
cdr3_nt: TGTGCCAGCGGGGGACTCCGTGGAACTGAAGCTTTCTTT
cdr3_length: 13
j_call: TRBJ1-1
clone_size: once
d_call: .
v_call: TRBV28

cdr3_aa: CATSRASGIYNEQFF
cdr3_nt: TGTGCCACCAGCAGGGCTAGCGGGATATACAATGAGCAGTTCTTC
cdr3_length: 15
j_call: TRBJ2-1
clone_size: .
d_call: TRBD2
v_call: TRBV15

cdr3_aa: CASSAQGGDNSPLHF
cdr3_nt: TGTGCCAGCAGCGCGCAGGGCGGGGATAATTCACCCCTCCACTTT
cdr3_length: 15
j_call: TRBJ1-6
clone_size: .
d_call: .
v_call: TRBV7-2

cdr3_aa: CASSLEGYGGYTF
cdr3_nt: TGTGCCAGCAGCTTAGAGGGATATGGTGGCTACACCTTC
cdr3_length: 13
j_call: TRBJ1-2
clone_size: .
d_call: .
v_call: TRBV7-6

cdr3_aa: CASSPRYGTGDTEAFF
cdr3_nt: TGTGCCAGCAGCCCCCGTTATGGGACAGGGGACACTGAAGCTTTCTTT
cdr3_length: 16
j_call: TRBJ1-1
clone_size: .
d_call: TRBD1
v_call: TRBV7-9

cdr3_aa: CASSPQGVNEKLFF
cdr3_nt: TGTGCCAGCAGCCCGCAGGGAGTAAATGAAAAACTGTTTTTT
cdr3_length: 14
j_call: TRBJ1-4
clone_size: .
d_call: .
v_call: TRBV9

cdr3_aa: CASSRTSDRFYSYEQYF
cdr3_nt: TGTGCCAGCAGCCGTACCTCGGACAGGTTCTACTCCTACGAGCAGTACTTC
cdr3_length: 17
j_call: TRBJ2-7
clone_size: .
d_call: TRBD1
v_call: TRBV5-6

cdr3_aa: CASSFTGGAEETQYF
cdr3_nt: TGTGCCAGCAGCTTTACAGGGGGGGCGGAAGAGACCCAGTACTTC
cdr3_length: 15
j_call: TRBJ2-5
clone_size: few
d_call: .
v_call: TRBV11-2

cdr3_aa: CASSLGYEQYF
cdr3_nt: TGTGCCAGCAGCTTGGGCTACGAGCAGTACTTC
cdr3_length: 11
j_call: TRBJ2-7
clone_size: .
d_call: .
v_call: TRBV5-4

cdr3_aa: CASSLAGDPDTQYF
cdr3_nt: TGTGCCAGCAGCTTAGCGGGAGATCCAGATACGCAGTATTTT
cdr3_length: 14
j_call: TRBJ2-3
clone_size: few
d_call: TRBD2
v_call: TRBV6-1

cdr3_aa: CASRDTGRGETQYF
cdr3_nt: TGCGCCAGTCGAGACACTGGACGGGGGGAGACCCAGTACTTC
cdr3_length: 14
j_call: TRBJ2-5
clone_size: .
d_call: .
v_call: TRBV10-2

cdr3_aa: CASSEALISEQFF
cdr3_nt: TGTGCCAGCAGTGAAGCTCTCATTTCCGAGCAGTTCTTC
cdr3_length: 13
j_call: TRBJ2-1
clone_size: .
d_call: .
v_call: TRBV2

cdr3_aa: CASLGTGSAGELFF
cdr3_nt: TGTGCCAGCCTTGGGACAGGGTCGGCCGGGGAGCTGTTTTTT
cdr3_length: 14
j_call: TRBJ2-2
clone_size: .
d_call: TRBD1
v_call: TRBV6-5

cdr3_aa: CAISEGTAGGNQPQHF
cdr3_nt: TGTGCCATCAGTGAGGGGACAGCAGGAGGCAATCAGCCCCAGCATTTT
cdr3_length: 16
j_call: TRBJ1-5
clone_size: once
d_call: TRBD1
v_call: TRBV10-3

cdr3_aa: CASSQQGGYEQYF
cdr3_nt: TGTGCCAGCAGCCAACAGGGAGGGTACGAGCAGTACTTC
cdr3_length: 13
j_call: TRBJ2-7
clone_size: .
d_call: .
v_call: TRBV7-3

cdr3_aa: CATGRGTDNEQFF
cdr3_nt: TGTGCCACGGGGAGGGGTACGGACAATGAGCAGTTCTTC
cdr3_length: 13
j_call: TRBJ2-1
clone_size: .
d_call: TRBD2
v_call: TRBV10-3

cdr3_aa: CASSQTYGTDYEQYF
cdr3_nt: TGTGCCAGCAGCCAAACCTACGGGACGGATTACGAGCAGTACTTC
cdr3_length: 15
j_call: TRBJ2-7
clone_size: .
d_call: .
v_call: TRBV4-2

cdr3_aa: CASSQAENPRNTEAFF
cdr3_nt: TGCGCCAGCAGCCAAGCAGAGAACCCAAGGAACACTGAAGCTTTCTTT
cdr3_length: 16
j_call: TRBJ1-1
clone_size: .
d_call: .
v_call: TRBV4-1

cdr3_aa: CASSPHAGGPETQYF
cdr3_nt: TGTGCCAGCAGCCCACACGCAGGGGGCCCGGAGACCCAGTACTTC
cdr3_length: 15
j_call: TRBJ2-5
clone_size: .
d_call: TRBD1
v_call: TRBV7-2

cdr3_aa: CASSPDSGRGGTQYF
cdr3_nt: TGTGCCAGCAGCCCCGACAGTGGGCGGGGTGGGACCCAGTACTTC
cdr3_length: 15
j_call: TRBJ2-5
clone_size: .
d_call: .
v_call: TRBV7-3

cdr3_aa: CASSESGNYNEQFF
cdr3_nt: TGTGCCAGCAGTGAAAGCGGGAACTACAATGAGCAGTTCTTC
cdr3_length: 14
j_call: TRBJ2-1
clone_size: once
d_call: TRBD2
v_call: TRBV6-1

cdr3_aa: CASSSQGGSNYGYTF
cdr3_nt: TGTGCCAGCAGCTCCCAGGGGGGCTCGAACTATGGCTACACCTTC
cdr3_length: 15
j_call: TRBJ1-2
clone_size: .
d_call: TRBD1
v_call: TRBV7-6

cdr3_aa: CSAGLAGGDEQFF
cdr3_nt: TGCAGCGCCGGACTAGCGGGAGGCGATGAGCAGTTCTTC
cdr3_length: 13
j_call: TRBJ2-1
clone_size: .
d_call: TRBD2
v_call: TRBV29-1

cdr3_aa: CASSLDGSMNTEAFF
cdr3_nt: TGTGCCAGCAGTCTGGATGGGTCGATGAACACTGAAGCTTTCTTT
cdr3_length: 15
j_call: TRBJ1-1
clone_size: .
d_call: .
v_call: TRBV28

cdr3_aa: CSVRVAEKLFF
cdr3_nt: TGCAGCGTTCGAGTGGCCGAAAAACTGTTTTTT
cdr3_length: 11
j_call: TRBJ1-4
clone_size: .
d_call: .
v_call: TRBV29-1

cdr3_aa: CASSLLGSQLFF
cdr3_nt: TGCGCCAGCAGCTTGCTAGGTTCCCAACTGTTTTTT
cdr3_length: 12
j_call: TRBJ1-4
clone_size: .
d_call: .
v_call: TRBV5-1

cdr3_aa: CASSLDYEQYF
cdr3_nt: TGTGCCAGCAGCTTGGATTACGAGCAGTACTTC
cdr3_length: 11
j_call: TRBJ2-7
clone_size: .
d_call: .
v_call: TRBV5-6

cdr3_aa: CASSGTGRTYEQYF
cdr3_nt: TGCGCCAGCAGCGGGACAGGGAGAACCTACGAGCAGTACTTC
cdr3_length: 14
j_call: TRBJ2-7
clone_size: .
d_call: TRBD1
v_call: TRBV23-1

cdr3_aa: CASSLAGTETQYF
cdr3_nt: TGTGCCAGCAGCTTGGCAGGGACGGAGACCCAGTACTTC
cdr3_length: 13
j_call: TRBJ2-5
clone_size: .
d_call: .
v_call: TRBV5-8

cdr3_aa: CASSFTGMNTEAFF
cdr3_nt: TGTGCCAGCAGTTTTACAGGGATGAACACTGAAGCTTTCTTT
cdr3_length: 14
j_call: TRBJ1-1
clone_size: .
d_call: .
v_call: TRBV28

cdr3_aa: CASSVQVVAKNIQYF
cdr3_nt: TGTGCCAGCAGTGTGCAGGTCGTAGCCAAAAACATTCAGTACTTC
cdr3_length: 15
j_call: TRBJ2-4
clone_size: .
d_call: .
v_call: TRBV6-1

cdr3_aa: CASGSTDTQYF
cdr3_nt: TGTGCCAGCGGGAGCACAGATACGCAGTATTTT
cdr3_length: 11
j_call: TRBJ2-3
clone_size: .
d_call: .
v_call: TRBV6-6